One and the same sample provided the 31 T cell receptor beta chains below, sequenced in a study. TCRdb reanalysed the RT-PCR reads using MiXCR and keeps one entry per CDR3 protein. The sample consists of 650,000 to 800,000 distinct CDR3 sequences, 14% of them appearing once. Sequencing was carried out using memory CD4+ T cells from blood. Every receptor here comes from a female donor in good health, serving as a healthy control.

This clonotype has a count of ten or more. The genes are TRBV12-3 or TRBV12-4 and TRBJ1-2; 7 nucleotides agree with TRBD1. The V gene end was trimmed by 5 bases and the J gene end by 2 bases; junction bases not matched to a gene: 5. This CDR3 region has 14 residues. This CDR3 is CASSPTGINYGYTF. The CDR3 DNA follows: TGTGCCAGCAGTCCGACAGGGATCAACTATGGCTACACCTTC.

In this sample, this clonotype turned up a few times. The chain employs TRBV20-1 and TRBJ2-1; a weak D match, TRBD2 (5 bases). The CDR3 consists of 15 residues. The V gene's germline CDR1 is DFQATT and CDR2 SNEGSKA (reference sequence). V was cut by 1 base and J by 7 bases, with 17 bases left in between. For the CDR3, the DNA is TGCAGTGCTAGAGTTACCGGGAAATCGGGGAATGAGCAGTTCTTC. It translates to CSARVTGKSGNEQFF.

This chain uses TRBV7-9 with TRBJ2-7; TRBD1 matches 9 bases. The J segment lost 6 bases and the V segment lost 4 bases, leaving 10 bases of the junction unmatched. The CDR3 loop spans 15 amino acids. Germline CDR1 and CDR2: SEHNR and FQNEAQ (reference sequence). CDR3 in DNA: TGTGCCAGCAGCTCCAGAGACAGGGGGTCGGGCGAGCAGTACTTC. It codes for CASSSRDRGSGEQYF.

This clonotype occurred a few times. The J gene is TRBJ2-3, the V gene TRBV5-1, with 10 nucleotides matching TRBD1. CDR1 is SGHRS and CDR2 is YFSETQ in the germline V gene. CDR3 length: 18 residues. Germline trimming cut 2 bases from V and 1 base from J; bases unmatched to any gene: 10. CDR3 sequence: CASSFKRTGGAGTDTQYF. CDR3 DNA sequence: TGCGCCAGCAGCTTCAAAAGGACAGGGGGGGCCGGCACAGATACGCAGTATTTT.

V usage is TRBV5-1 and J usage is TRBJ1-5, with D unclear. Germline lookup yields CDR1 SGHRS and CDR2 YFSETQ. The CDR3 has 17 amino acids. V shed 2 bases and J shed 0 bases, with 15 bases lying between them. CDR3 protein: CASSLGPIHYSNQPQHF. The CDR3 DNA is TGCGCCAGCAGCTTAGGACCTATCCACTATAGCAATCAGCCCCAGCATTTT.

The rearrangement links TRBV6-5 to TRBJ1-1, with 7 bases matching TRBD1. Germline-derived CDR1 and CDR2 are MNHEY and SVGAGI. The CDR3 runs 15 residues. The V segment lost 6 bases and the J segment 0 bases; nucleotides outside the gene matches: 7. The CDR3: CASRQTGSLNTEAFF. The CDR3 region has the DNA TGTGCCAGCAGGCAGACAGGGAGCTTGAACACTGAAGCTTTCTTT.

This clonotype was seen more than once but under ten times. The gene calls are TRBV5-1 and TRBJ2-5; 10 bases align to TRBD1. This CDR3 is 16 amino acids long. Germline CDR1 is SGHRS and CDR2 is YFSETQ. V shed 1 base and J 5 bases; nucleotides not matched to a gene: 8. The CDR3 nucleotides are TGCGCCAGCAGCTTGCCCGGGACAGGGGAGCGGGAGACCCAGTACTTC. This codes for CASSLPGTGERETQYF.

This chain uses TRBV15 with TRBJ1-4; no reliable D call. Trimming took off 3 bases at V and 4 bases at J, with 6 bases between the two ends. The CDR3 totals 13 residues. Per germline, CDR1 LNHNV and CDR2 YYDKDF (reference sequence). The CDR3 sequence is CATSRNYNEKLFF. Written as DNA, the CDR3 is TGTGCCACCAGCAGGAATTATAATGAAAAACTGTTTTTT. Variable domain in full (rest from reference TRBV15 and TRBJ1-4): DAMVIQNPRYQVTQFGKPVTLSCSQTLNHNVMYWYQQKSSQAPKLLFHYYDKDFNNEADTPDNFQSRRPNTSFCFLDIRSPGLGDTAMYLCATSRNYNEKLFFGSGTQLSVL.

This clonotype has a handful of counts. The rearrangement joins TRBV7-2 to TRBJ1-1; unclear D gene. The CDR3 length is 14 residues. Germline lookup yields CDR1 SGHTA and CDR2 FQGNSA. V was pared by 2 bases and J by 5 bases, with 12 bases between. In DNA, the CDR3 is TGTGCCAGCAGCTTATTCACCGGTATAACTGAAGCTTTCTTT. Its translation is CASSLFTGITEAFF.

Concerning this clonotype: A single base separates this from a much larger clone, so it may be a read error. This likely comes from a read error, as the CDR3 has no conserved phenylalanine or tryptophan at its end. V and J are TRBV20-1 and TRBJ1-2, with D perhaps TRBD1 (5 bases). The germline CDR1 and CDR2 sequences are DFQATT and SNEGSKA (reference sequence). Trimming pared 0 bases from V and 2 bases from J, leaving 13 bases between. The CDR3 length is 15 residues. CDR3 region: CSAREVGLSNYGYTL. CDR3 nucleotide sequence: TGCAGTGCTAGAGAGGTGGGACTGTCGAACTATGGCTACACCTTA.

This clonotype was observed a handful of times. The gene calls are TRBV28 and TRBJ1-1, with 7 bases matching TRBD1. V trimming: 5 bases; J trimming: 4 bases; junction bases outside the gene matches: 7. Looked up from germline, CDR1 is MDHEN and CDR2 is SYDVKM. This CDR3 region has 14 residues. The CDR3 DNA follows: TGTGCCAGCAGTCCTCGGACAGGAGCCACTGAAGCTTTCTTT. Residues: CASSPRTGATEAFF.

This clonotype was detected only a few times. One junction end disagrees with the germline gene, perhaps due to a read error. The chain links TRBV7-2 to TRBJ1-2, with a possible D match to TRBD1 (5 bases). The CDR3 consists of 13 residues. The germline gives CDR1 SGHTA, CDR2 FQGNSA. The CDR3 DNA is TGCGCCAGCAGCTTCCGTCAGGGTGATGGCTACACCTTC. This sequence encodes CASSFRQGDGYTF. The entire variable domain, with the rest obtained from reference TRBV7-2 and TRBJ1-2, is as follows: GAGVSQSPSNKVTEKGKDVELRCDPISGHTALYWYRQSLGQGLEFLIYFQGNSAPDKSGLPSDRFSAERTGGSVSTLTIQRTQQEDSAVYLCASSFRQGDGYTFGSGTRLTVV.

There are a few counts of this clonotype. The chain carries TRBV7-7 and TRBJ2-2, with no clear D. The CDR3 runs 14 residues. Germline V CDR1 and CDR2: SSHAT, FNYEAQ (reference sequence). V gave up 5 bases and J gave up 4 bases, with 11 bases separating them. The CDR3: CASSQAYRTGELFF. The CDR3 DNA reads as TGTGCCAGCAGCCAAGCTTATCGCACCGGGGAGCTGTTTTTT.

The chain uses TRBV5-1 and TRBJ1-4; 8 bases line up with TRBD1. CDR3 length equals 17 residues. The germline V gene has CDR1 SGHRS and CDR2 YFSETQ. V was clipped by 6 bases and J by 8 bases; unmatched bases: 18. The CDR3 nucleotides are TGCGCCAGCACGAGCTTAAGACAAGGACAGGGTGGCGAAAAACTGTTTTTT. Protein: CASTSLRQGQGGEKLFF. The variable domain in full, with the rest retrieved from reference TRBV5-1 and TRBJ1-4, is KAGVTQTPRYLIKTRGQQVTLSCSPISGHRSVSWYQQTPGQGLQFLFEYFSETQRNKGNFPGRFSGRQFSNSRSEMNVSTLELGDSALYLCASTSLRQGQGGEKLFFGSGTQLSVL.

This clonotype was seen a handful of times. The chain employs TRBV28 and TRBJ1-2, with D unresolved. Trimming cost V 8 bases and J 6 bases, with 16 bases left between them. This CDR3 contains 13 residues. CDR1 MDHEN and CDR2 SYDVKM come from the germline V gene. The chain's CDR3 is CASLRSLIHGYTF. The CDR3 bases are TGTGCCAGCCTCCGTAGCCTCATTCATGGCTACACCTTC.

The sample holds a few counts of this clonotype. V is TRBV7-8 and J is TRBJ1-5; D uncertain. CDR1 is SGHVS, CDR2 FQNEAQ, per germline. The CDR3 is 13 amino acids. The V end was cut by 1 base, the J end by 5 bases, with 6 bases between. The CDR3 region has the DNA TGTGCCAGCAGCTTAGGTATTCATCAGCCCCAGCATTTT. Translated: CASSLGIHQPQHF.

This clonotype was recorded a few times. This chain connects TRBV12-3 or TRBV12-4 to TRBJ2-2, with 9 bases aligning to TRBD2. The CDR3 sequence is 18 residues long. V shed 0 bases and J 4 bases; nucleotides not matched to a gene: 9. The CDR3: CASSLAGFLAGSTGELFF. Written as DNA, the CDR3 is TGTGCCAGCAGTTTAGCAGGTTTTCTAGCGGGAAGCACCGGGGAGCTGTTTTTT.

V is TRBV11-1 and J is TRBJ2-5, with D possibly matching TRBD2 (5 bases). CDR3 length equals 14 residues. The V gene lost 5 bases and the J gene lost 4 bases, with 14 bases spanning the gap. Germline V gene lookup returns CDR1 SGHAT and CDR2 FQDESV (reference sequence). The CDR3 here is CASSPRDEGETQYF. The CDR3 nucleotides read TGTGCCAGCAGCCCCCGTGACGAGGGAGAGACCCAGTACTTC.

The chain employs TRBV10-2 and TRBJ2-2; 9 bases line up with TRBD2. V shed 5 bases, J shed 0 bases, and the junction held 4 bases outside the gene matches. In germline, CDR1 is WSHSY, CDR2 SAAADI. The CDR3 runs 16 residues. For the CDR3, the DNA is TGCGCCAGCAGTAAGCTAGCGGGGTCGAACACCGGGGAGCTGTTTTTT. Translated: CASSKLAGSNTGELFF.

The CDR3 nucleotides read TGTGCCAGCAGTTTCGACAGCTACCCGGGGACCCAGTACTTC. Residues: CASSFDSYPGTQYF. V and J are TRBV27 and TRBJ2-5, with TRBD1 as a possible D gene (5 bases). The ends were cut back, 3 bases at V and 7 bases at J, with 15 bases in the middle. Germline V lookup: CDR1 MNHEY, CDR2 SMNVEV (reference sequence). The CDR3 is 14 residues long.

This clonotype has a handful of counts. V is TRBV25-1 and J is TRBJ1-6; 9 bases match TRBD1. CDR3 length: 15 amino acids. V shed 7 bases, J shed 12 bases, and the junction held 13 bases outside the gene matches. Germline CDR1 and CDR2: MGHDK and SYGVNS. The CDR3 DNA follows: TGTGCCAGCATCCTTCCAGGGACAGGGCTGAGACCCCTCCACTTT. The encoded protein is CASILPGTGLRPLHF.

This clonotype was recorded a few times. This chain uses TRBV20-1 with TRBJ1-2; perhaps TRBD1 as D (5 bases). Germline V lookup: CDR1 DFQATT, CDR2 SNEGSKA (reference sequence). The CDR3 totals 14 residues. V lost 5 bases to trimming and J lost 1 base, with 14 bases between them. The CDR3 is CSAGTGNSNYGYTF. DNA for the CDR3: TGCAGTGCTGGGACCGGGAACAGTAACTATGGCTACACCTTC.

This clonotype was found a few times. V usage is TRBV10-3 and J usage is TRBJ1-4; D gene uncertain. There are 13 residues in the CDR3. Germline CDR1 is ENHRY and CDR2 is SYGVKD. Trimming cost V 2 bases and J 4 bases, with 5 bases left between them. CDR3 bases: TGTGCCATCAGTGAGATTGTTAATGAAAAACTGTTTTTT. Its translation: CAISEIVNEKLFF.

This chain connects TRBV7-2 to TRBJ2-1, with 13 bases matching TRBD2. The CDR3 length is 15 residues. J lost 5 bases, V lost 5 bases, and 3 bases had no gene match. Germline V gene lookup returns CDR1 SGHTA and CDR2 FQGNSA. The DNA of the CDR3 is TGTGCCAGCAGCACCGGGACTAGCGGGGACAATGAGCAGTTCTTC. Residues: CASSTGTSGDNEQFF.

V usage is TRBV5-5 and J usage is TRBJ2-7, with 8 bases aligning to TRBD2. The CDR3 covers 16 residues. Per germline, CDR1 SGHKS and CDR2 YYEKEE (reference sequence). J gave up 3 bases and V 3 bases, and 11 bases lay outside the gene matches. The CDR3 loop is CASSSNLAGRVYEQYF. The CDR3 bases are TGTGCCAGCAGCTCGAACTTAGCGGGACGAGTCTACGAGCAGTACTTC.

This sequence joins TRBV7-2 and TRBJ1-2, with D unclear. The germline gives CDR1 SGHTA, CDR2 FQGNSA. V was clipped by 0 bases and J by 3 bases, with 11 bases between them. The CDR3 sequence is 15 residues long. The CDR3 spells CASSLALGSYYGYTF. The CDR3, as DNA: TGTGCCAGCAGCTTAGCGCTGGGCAGCTACTATGGCTACACCTTC.

CDR3 sequence reads: CSVPQGTLSSGANVLTF. The CDR3 DNA is TGCAGCGTTCCCCAGGGGACTCTAAGCTCTGGGGCCAACGTCCTGACTTTC. V is TRBV29-1 and J is TRBJ2-6; D tentatively reads TRBD1 or TRBD2 (6 bases each). Germline values: CDR1 SQVTM, CDR2 ANQGSEA. This CDR3 spans 17 amino acids. The V end lost 5 bases, the J end lost 0 bases, and 17 bases lay between the germline ends.

V gene TRBV29-1 combines with J gene TRBJ1-1, with no clear D. The V and J ends lost 0 bases and 2 bases respectively, with 7 bases between them. The CDR3 totals 13 residues. Germline values: CDR1 SQVTM, CDR2 ANQGSEA. The CDR3 coding sequence is TGCAGCGTTGAAGAGACGGGTAACACTGAAGCTTTCTTT. The encoded protein is CSVEETGNTEAFF. The full variable domain, its missing parts supplied by reference TRBV29-1 and TRBJ1-1, is SAVISQKPSRDICQRGTSLTIQCQVDSQVTMMFWYRQQPGQSLTLIATANQGSEATYESGFVIDKFPISRPNLTFSTLTVSNMSPEDSSIYLCSVEETGNTEAFFGQGTRLTVV.

This clonotype was recorded many times. The chain carries TRBV7-2 and TRBJ2-5; the D is unclear. The CDR3 runs 14 residues. Trimming took 4 bases from V and 7 from J, leaving 16 bases between them. Germline CDR1 is SGHTA and CDR2 is FQGNSA. The CDR3 nucleotides are TGTGCCAGCAGCTCGGACGGCTCAACGGGGACCCAGTACTTC. This sequence encodes CASSSDGSTGTQYF.

This chain uses TRBV12-3 or TRBV12-4 with TRBJ2-7, with 10 positions matching TRBD1. With 0 bases clipped from V and 1 base from J, the junction kept 6 bases outside the gene matches. The CDR3 has 17 residues. CDR3 nucleotide sequence: TGTGCCAGCAGTTTAGCAGAGGGGACAGGGGCATCCTACGAGCAGTACTTC. Translating gives CASSLAEGTGASYEQYF.

As to this clonotype: The CDR3 does not end in the conserved phenylalanine or tryptophan, so this is likely a read error. The chain uses TRBV7-9 and TRBJ1-2, with TRBD1 matching 8 bases. Trimming removed 2 bases from V and 2 bases from J; junction bases left unmatched: 13. Per germline, CDR1 SEHNR and CDR2 FQNEAQ (reference sequence). The CDR3 sequence is 18 residues long. The CDR3 loop is CASSLYGRPGGPNYGYTL. The CDR3 DNA is TGTGCCAGCAGCTTATATGGGAGACCAGGGGGCCCAAACTATGGCTACACCTTA.